These 16 T cell receptor beta chains originate from one sample sequenced in a study of blood T cell repertoires in COVID-19. Sequencing was performed with immunoSEQ multiplex PCR; in TCRdb, only in-frame clones are kept and a portion is missing. The repertoire holds around 100,000 clones, around 83% seen once, with 7.9% in the top ten. Sequencing was performed on peripheral blood. The receptor source for this set is a man between 70 and 80 years old with acute or convalescent COVID-19.

The chain links TRBV9 to TRBJ2-5, with TRBD2 matching over 15 bases. Germline V gives CDR1 SGDLS, CDR2 YYNGEE. The CDR3 loop spans 16 amino acids. V lost 2 bases to trimming and J lost 5 bases; unmatched junction nucleotides: 4. The chain's CDR3 is CASSVGLAGGGETQYF. The CDR3 DNA is TGTGCCAGCAGCGTGGGACTAGCGGGAGGAGGTGAGACCCAGTACTTC. The full variable domain, completed using reference TRBV9 and TRBJ2-5, is DSGVTQTPKHLITATGQRVTLRCSPRSGDLSVYWYQQSLDQGLQFLIQYYNGEERAKGNILERFSAQQFPDLHSELNLSSLELGDSALYFCASSVGLAGGGETQYFGPGTRLLVL.

This rearrangement joins TRBV4-2 to TRBJ2-1; TRBD2 matches at 7 bases. CDR1 and CDR2 from the germline V gene are LGHNA and YNFKEQ. The CDR3 runs to 16 residues. V dropped 2 bases and J dropped 0; count of bases not matched to a gene: 4. In DNA form, the CDR3 reads TGTGCCAGCAGCCAACCAGCGGGGAGCTCCTACAATGAGCAGTTCTTC. This codes for CASSQPAGSSYNEQFF.

The chain combines TRBV5-1 with TRBJ1-1; no firm D call. Trimming shortened V by 1 base and J by 8 bases, and 12 bases separated the two germline ends. Germline assignment: CDR1 SGHRS and CDR2 YFSETQ. The CDR3 is made up of 13 amino acids. CDR3 sequence: CASSLQGGREAFF. The DNA for the CDR3 is TGCGCCAGCAGCTTGCAAGGTGGGAGGGAAGCTTTCTTT.

This sequence joins TRBV29-1 and TRBJ2-1, with 11 nucleotides matching TRBD2. Germline V gene data show CDR1 as SQVTM and CDR2 as ANQGSEA. This CDR3 has 16 amino acids. The ends lost 0 bases at V and 7 bases at J; junction bases unmatched: 8. CDR3 in DNA: TGCAGCGTTGAAGATCTTGGACTAGCGGGTATTAATGAGCAGTTCTTC. It translates to CSVEDLGLAGINEQFF.

V is TRBV29-1 and J is TRBJ1-1, with D hard to call. V lost 4 bases to trimming and J lost 0 bases, with 9 bases between them. The germline CDR1 and CDR2 sequences are SQVTM and ANQGSEA. The CDR3 is made up of 13 amino acids. CDR3 sequence (DNA): TGCAGCGTTGCTAGGCCCCTGAACACTGAAGCTTTCTTT. Its translation: CSVARPLNTEAFF.

The chain carries TRBV5-1 and TRBJ1-2; 8 nucleotides match TRBD1. Germline CDR1 reads SGHRS; CDR2 reads YFSETQ. The J segment lost 0 bases and the V segment lost 0 bases, leaving 4 bases of the junction unmatched. The CDR3 is made up of 16 amino acids. CDR3 protein: CASSLGRTGTNYGYTF. CDR3 nucleotide sequence: TGCGCCAGCAGCTTGGGTCGGACAGGGACTAACTATGGCTACACCTTC.

The chain has TRBV18 and TRBJ1-3; TRBD1 aligns across 7 bases. This CDR3 spans 15 amino acids. V shed 5 bases and J 3 bases; nucleotides not matched to a gene: 7. Germline CDR1 and CDR2: KGHSH and LQKENI. The DNA of the CDR3 is TGTGCCAGCTCAACAGGACAGGCTGGTGGAAACACCATATATTTT. It is translated as CASSTGQAGGNTIYF. The full variable domain, with the rest looked up from reference TRBV18 and TRBJ1-3, is NAGVMQNPRHLVRRRGQEARLRCSPMKGHSHVYWYRQLPEEGLKFMVYLQKENIIDESGMPKERFSAEFPKEGPSILRIQQVVRGDSAAYFCASSTGQAGGNTIYFGEGSWLTVV.

Only one count was recorded for this clone. The chain employs TRBV7-2 and TRBJ1-4, with D perhaps matching TRBD1 (6 bases). Germline V gene lookup returns CDR1 SGHTA and CDR2 FQGNSA. V was trimmed by 5 bases and J by 8 bases, leaving 15 bases between them. This CDR3 has 14 amino acids. CDR3: CASSPGGGPEKLFF. The CDR3 DNA reads as TGTGCCAGCAGCCCCGGGGGGGGGCCGGAAAAACTGTTTTTT.

The chain employs TRBV19 and TRBJ2-1; maybe TRBD2 (6 bases). The CDR3 is 14 amino acids. Germline V CDR1 and CDR2: LNHDA, SQIVND (reference sequence). The V and J ends lost 7 bases and 4 bases respectively, with 14 bases between them. Written as DNA, the CDR3 is TGTGCCAGTAAGGGAGGTCAACGGTACAATGAGCAGTTCTTC. Residues: CASKGGQRYNEQFF.

The chain joins TRBV9 to TRBJ2-7; TRBD1 agrees at 8 bases. Germline V gene sequence: CDR1 SGDLS, CDR2 YYNGEE. Unmatched junction bases numbered 9, after V lost 3 bases and J lost 4 bases. CDR3 length equals 15 residues. The CDR3 loop is CASSASGTGVYEQYF. CDR3 in DNA: TGTGCCAGCAGCGCCTCCGGGACAGGTGTATACGAGCAGTACTTC.

This chain links TRBV2 with TRBJ2-7; D is possibly TRBD2 (5 bases). Trimming removed 7 bases at V and 7 bases at J, with 17 bases between. The germline CDR1 and CDR2 sequences are SNHLY and FYNNEI. The CDR3 covers 13 residues. CDR3 DNA sequence: TGTGCCAGCACCCTCGCCCCGCGGGCAGAGCAGTACTTC. Protein product: CASTLAPRAEQYF.

The chain employs TRBV7-9 and TRBJ1-2; D is ambiguous. V was trimmed by 2 bases and J by 5 bases, leaving 9 bases between them. The CDR3 is made up of 13 amino acids. Germline loops: CDR1 SEHNR, CDR2 FQNEAQ (reference sequence). DNA for the CDR3: TGTGCCAGCAGCTTATTGTCCGTGTATGGCTACACCTTC. Residues: CASSLLSVYGYTF.

This chain connects TRBV4-2 to TRBJ2-3; TRBD2 aligns across 12 bases. The CDR3 spans 16 residues. The J segment lost 4 bases and the V segment lost 1 base, leaving 3 bases of the junction unmatched. Germline V lookup: CDR1 LGHNA, CDR2 YNFKEQ. In DNA form, the CDR3 reads TGTGCCAGCAGCCAAGCTAGCGGGGGGGGATCAGATACGCAGTATTTT. This encodes CASSQASGGGSDTQYF.

This chain connects TRBV30 to TRBJ2-7, with 7 bases that match TRBD1. Germline CDR1 and CDR2: GTSNPN and SVGIG (reference sequence). CDR3 length: 13 amino acids. The V gene end was trimmed by 7 bases and the J gene end by 6 bases; junction bases not matched to a gene: 12. Here the CDR3 reads CALKPDRVGEQYF. The CDR3 bases are TGTGCCTTAAAGCCCGACAGGGTCGGCGAGCAGTACTTC.

This clone has more than one count but fewer than ten. The chain carries TRBV29-1 and TRBJ2-2; D possibly corresponds to TRBD2 (5 bases). This CDR3 spans 13 amino acids. V shed 4 bases and J shed 1 base, with 7 bases lying between them. Germline V gene sequence: CDR1 SQVTM, CDR2 ANQGSEA. CDR3: CSVAAGNTGELFF. The CDR3 bases are TGCAGCGTTGCGGCGGGGAACACCGGGGAGCTGTTTTTT.

The chain is built from TRBV4-1 and TRBJ2-4, with 10 bases aligning to TRBD1. The trim removed 0 bases at V and 9 bases at J, leaving 11 bases unmatched. The CDR3 runs 17 residues. Per germline, CDR1 MGHRA and CDR2 YSYEKL. CDR3: CASSQDSGQGRGGIQYF. In DNA, the CDR3 is TGCGCCAGCAGCCAAGATTCGGGACAGGGGAGAGGGGGCATTCAGTACTTC.